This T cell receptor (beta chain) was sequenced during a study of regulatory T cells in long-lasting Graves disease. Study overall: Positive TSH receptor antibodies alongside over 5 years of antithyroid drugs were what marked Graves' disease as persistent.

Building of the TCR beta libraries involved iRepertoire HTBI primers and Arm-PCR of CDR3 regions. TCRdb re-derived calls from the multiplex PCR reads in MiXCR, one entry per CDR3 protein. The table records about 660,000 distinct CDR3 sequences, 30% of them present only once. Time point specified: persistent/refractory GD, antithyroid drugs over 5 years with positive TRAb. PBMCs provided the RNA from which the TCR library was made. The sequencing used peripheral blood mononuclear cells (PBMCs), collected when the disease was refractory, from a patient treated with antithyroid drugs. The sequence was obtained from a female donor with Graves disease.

CDR3 loop: CASRGEYEQFF. The CDR3 DNA sequence: TGTGCCAGCAGGGGGGAGTATGAGCAGTTCTTC. V and J are TRBV12-3 or TRBV12-4 and TRBJ2-1, with D perhaps matching TRBD1 or TRBD2 (5 bases each). This CDR3 is built from 11 residues. The V and J ends lost 6 bases and 8 bases respectively, with 8 bases between them.